The TCR beta chain under discussion was sequenced for a study of blood T cell repertoires in COVID-19. In the study overall: Samples came from the United States, Italy and Spain, spanning acute and convalescent COVID-19. Nucleic acid was either cDNA or gDNA, and it came from T cells, B-cell-depleted T cells, or PBMCs.

Donors of Cohort 3 who recovered were those that had two negative PCRs, clearance, or symptom resolution. Original handling: Counts of nucleated cells, estimated from reference gene primer amplification, were obtained. Profiled with immunoSEQ multiplex PCR; TCRdb holds only in-frame clones, not every one. V, J and clone size are those of that table, while D and trimming were read from the DNA. The sample consists of about 170,000 clones, 70% to 85% of them appearing once. The ends were cut back, 1 base at V and 4 bases at J, with 10 bases in the middle. Germline loops: CDR1 SGHTA, CDR2 FQGNSA. The CDR3 is made up of 14 amino acids.

The clonotype was recovered from a man in his forties or fifties who had recovered from COVID-19. The chain joins TRBV7-2 to TRBJ1-1; a weak D match, TRBD1 (6 bases). Sequencing was done on a sample of PBMCs or T cells enriched from blood (not recorded which). The CDR3 DNA sequence: TGTGCCAGCAGCTTAGTCTCAGGGGCCACTGAAGCTTTCTTT. Translation: CASSLVSGATEAFF. The full variable domain, rest sourced from reference TRBV7-2 and TRBJ1-1, is GAGVSQSPSNKVTEKGKDVELRCDPISGHTALYWYRQSLGQGLEFLIYFQGNSAPDKSGLPSDRFSAERTGGSVSTLTIQRTQQEDSAVYLCASSLVSGATEAFFGQGTRLTVV.